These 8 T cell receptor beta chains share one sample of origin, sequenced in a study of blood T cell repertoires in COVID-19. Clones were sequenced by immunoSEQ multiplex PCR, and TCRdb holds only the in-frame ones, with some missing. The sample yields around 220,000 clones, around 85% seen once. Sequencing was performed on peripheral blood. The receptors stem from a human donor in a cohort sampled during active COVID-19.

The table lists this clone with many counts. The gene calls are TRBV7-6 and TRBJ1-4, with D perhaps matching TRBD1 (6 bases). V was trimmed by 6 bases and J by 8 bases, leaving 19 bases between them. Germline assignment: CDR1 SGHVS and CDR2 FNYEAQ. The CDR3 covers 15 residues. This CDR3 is CASRATQGVDEKLFF. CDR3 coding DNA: TGTGCCAGCAGGGCCACACAGGGAGTAGACGAAAAACTGTTTTTT.

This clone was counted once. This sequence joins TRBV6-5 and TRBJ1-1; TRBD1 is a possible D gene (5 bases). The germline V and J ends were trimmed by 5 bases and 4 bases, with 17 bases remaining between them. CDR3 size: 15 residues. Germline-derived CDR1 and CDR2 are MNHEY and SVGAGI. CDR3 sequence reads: CASSTSGLSGTEAFF. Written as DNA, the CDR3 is TGTGCCAGCAGTACGTCAGGGCTCTCAGGCACTGAAGCTTTCTTT.

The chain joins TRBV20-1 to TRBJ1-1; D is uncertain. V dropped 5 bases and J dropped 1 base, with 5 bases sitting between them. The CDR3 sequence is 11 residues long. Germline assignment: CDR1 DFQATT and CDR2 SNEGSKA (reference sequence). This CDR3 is CSARQNTEAFF. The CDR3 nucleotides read TGCAGTGCTCGACAGAACACTGAAGCTTTCTTT.

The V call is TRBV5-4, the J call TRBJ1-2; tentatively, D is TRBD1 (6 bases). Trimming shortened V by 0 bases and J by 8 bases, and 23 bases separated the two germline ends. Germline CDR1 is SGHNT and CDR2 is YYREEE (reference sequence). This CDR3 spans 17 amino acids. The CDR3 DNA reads TGTGCCAGCAGCTTGGGGGACACTAAATACCCGAGTCAAGGCTACACCTTC. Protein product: CASSLGDTKYPSQGYTF.

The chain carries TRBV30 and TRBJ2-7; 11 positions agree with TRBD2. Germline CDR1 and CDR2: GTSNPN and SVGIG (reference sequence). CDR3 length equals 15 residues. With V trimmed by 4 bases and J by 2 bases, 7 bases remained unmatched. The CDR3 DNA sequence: TGTGCCTGGACTACCTTTAGCGGGGGGGCCTACGAGCAGTACTTC. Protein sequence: CAWTTFSGGAYEQYF.

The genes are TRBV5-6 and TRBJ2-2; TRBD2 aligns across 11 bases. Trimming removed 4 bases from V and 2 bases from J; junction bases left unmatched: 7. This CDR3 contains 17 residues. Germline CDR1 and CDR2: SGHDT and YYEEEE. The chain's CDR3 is CASSLGTSGLNTGELFF. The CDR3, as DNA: TGTGCCAGCAGCCTGGGGACTAGCGGCCTCAACACCGGGGAGCTGTTTTTT.

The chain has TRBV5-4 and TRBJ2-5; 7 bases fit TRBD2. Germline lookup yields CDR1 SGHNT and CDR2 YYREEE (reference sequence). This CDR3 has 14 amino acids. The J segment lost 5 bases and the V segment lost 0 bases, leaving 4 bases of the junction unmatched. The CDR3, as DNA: TGTGCCAGCAGCTTGGTAGGGGAGGGGGAGACCCAGTACTTC. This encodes CASSLVGEGETQYF.

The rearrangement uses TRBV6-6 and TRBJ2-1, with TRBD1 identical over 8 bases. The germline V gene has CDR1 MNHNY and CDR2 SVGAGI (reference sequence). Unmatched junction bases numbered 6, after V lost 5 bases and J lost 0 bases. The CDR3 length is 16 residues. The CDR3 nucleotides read TGTGCCAGCAGTCCGGGACAGGTTCTCTCCTACAATGAGCAGTTCTTC. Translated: CASSPGQVLSYNEQFF.